This note documents a single T cell receptor beta chain sequence. Its target is unknown. A much larger clone lies a single base off, so this may be a read error. The sample comes from a study of tumor-infiltrating lymphocytes in primary liver carcinoma. Overall study context: Both sexes were represented among patients, who were 30 to 69 years old. Sample yields of productive TCRbeta reads, ranging from roughly 3.65 to 8 million, were similar across tissue types. General study results and limits: In tumor-adjacent and tumor-blood pairs, overlap was lower than in tumor region pairs.

The CDR3 extends over 12 amino acids. In germline, CDR1 is SQVTM, CDR2 ANQGSEA. Starting material of about 480 ng total RNA yielded TCR beta cDNA via a constant-region primer. Three-round nested multiplex PCR performed with slightly modified ARM-PCR produced the TCR beta libraries. Amplification in the first two PCR rounds was performed using TRBV1-TRBV30 forward primers and a C-beta reverse primer for approximately 10 cycles each. In TCRdb, the multiplex PCR reads were re-called with MiXCR into one record per CDR3 protein. The sample comprises nearly 200,000 distinct CDR3 sequences, less than 70% of which are singletons, and roughly 6.8% rests with the top ten. The study extracted blood RNA from unsorted whole blood and also extracted germline DNA.

The V call is TRBV29-1, the J call TRBJ2-7; D assignment may be TRBD1 or TRBD2 (5 bases each). The TCR originated in a woman aged 55-70 years with primary liver carcinoma and hepatitis B virus infection. Material: peripheral blood. CDR3 bases: TGCTGCGCCTGGGCAGGGAGCAACGAGCAGTACTTC. It specifies CCAWAGSNEQYF.